Shown below are 11 T cell receptor beta chains from a single sample sequenced in a study of cytomegalovirus exposure and HLA in healthy donors. The PCR used 60 Vbeta and 13 Jbeta primers. TCRdb's table, derived via immunoSEQ multiplex PCR, lists solely in-frame clones and lacks some. The sample has under 200,000 clones; roughly 80% are singletons. The source material was PBMCs. These receptors were taken from a woman between 25 and 40 years old in good health and CMV-seropositive.

The CDR3 DNA reads as TGTGCCATCAGCGACAGGGGTGATCAGCCCCAGCATTTT. Protein product: CAISDRGDQPQHF. The gene calls are TRBV10-3 and TRBJ1-5; the match to TRBD1 covers 8 bases. Per the germline V gene, CDR1 is ENHRY and CDR2 is SYGVKD. There are 13 residues in the CDR3. J lost 5 bases, V lost 6 bases, and 3 bases had no gene match.

The V gene is TRBV2, the J gene TRBJ2-1; D not resolved. Germline lookup yields CDR1 SNHLY and CDR2 FYNNEI. Trimming removed 6 bases from V and 5 bases from J, with 14 bases in between. This CDR3 spans 14 amino acids. CDR3 sequence (DNA): TGTGCCAGCAGAGAGCTAGTCTTTCACAATGAGCAGTTCTTC. Amino acid sequence: CASRELVFHNEQFF. The entire variable domain, with the rest obtained from reference TRBV2 and TRBJ2-1, is as follows: EPEVTQTPSHQVTQMGQEVILRCVPISNHLYFYWYRQILGQKVEFLVSFYNNEISEKSEIFDDQFSVERPDGSNFTLKIRSTKLEDSAMYFCASRELVFHNEQFFGPGTRLTVL.

This chain uses TRBV7-2 with TRBJ2-1; unclear D gene. The CDR3 is 15 amino acids. Germline CDR1 is SGHTA and CDR2 is FQGNSA. The V gene lost 6 bases and the J gene lost 1 base, with 13 bases spanning the gap. The CDR3 loop reads CASRPLAASYNEQFF. The CDR3 nucleotides are TGTGCCAGCAGACCTTTGGCGGCTTCCTACAATGAGCAGTTCTTC. The variable domain in full, completed from reference TRBV7-2 and TRBJ2-1, reads GAGVSQSPSNKVTEKGKDVELRCDPISGHTALYWYRQSLGQGLEFLIYFQGNSAPDKSGLPSDRFSAERTGGSVSTLTIQRTQQEDSAVYLCASRPLAASYNEQFFGPGTRLTVL.

CDR3 in DNA: TGTGCCATTTCCGGGACACCGAACACTGAAGCTTTCTTT. It specifies CAISGTPNTEAFF. This chain uses TRBV6-6 with TRBJ1-1, with D possibly being TRBD1 (6 bases). The CDR3 contains 13 residues. CDR1 is MNHNY, CDR2 SVGAGI, per germline (reference sequence). V was trimmed by 10 bases and J by 1 base, leaving 13 bases between them.

In this sample, this clone turned up once. The chain recombines TRBV29-1 with TRBJ1-1; weak D call: TRBD1 (5 bases). The V end was cut by 8 bases, the J end by 6 bases, with 22 bases between. Germline values: CDR1 SQVTM, CDR2 ANQGSEA. This CDR3 spans 14 amino acids. This chain's CDR3 is CSLLPDSLVAEAFF. CDR3 in DNA: TGCAGCCTACTACCCGACAGCCTTGTTGCTGAAGCTTTCTTT.

The sample holds a few counts of this clone. The V gene is TRBV11-3, the J gene TRBJ2-3; maybe TRBD2 (6 bases). The V gene lost 5 bases and the J gene lost 3 bases, with 12 bases spanning the gap. The V gene's germline CDR1 is SGHNT and CDR2 YENEEA. The CDR3 sequence is 14 residues long. In DNA, the CDR3 is TGTGCCAGCAGCCCGACGCGGGGAACAGATACGCAGTATTTT. Its protein product is CASSPTRGTDTQYF.

CDR3 DNA sequence: TGCGCCAGCAGCTTCTCCCCCCAAGAGACCCAGTACTTC. Residues: CASSFSPQETQYF. The chain employs TRBV5-1 and TRBJ2-5; no clear D gene. The CDR3 length is 13 residues. The V and J ends lost 2 bases and 1 base respectively, with 6 bases between them. The germline CDR1 and CDR2 sequences are SGHRS and YFSETQ.

This clone was found once. The V gene is TRBV10-2, the J gene TRBJ1-1; D unresolved. The V gene's germline CDR1 is WSHSY and CDR2 SAAADI. Trimming cost V 0 bases and J 3 bases, with 8 bases left between them. The CDR3 consists of 14 residues. CDR3 in DNA: TGCGCCAGCAGTGAGTCATCCTCGTACACTGAAGCTTTCTTT. Translated: CASSESSSYTEAFF.

The CDR3 DNA reads as TGTGCCAGCAGCCCCTCTGGGCTCACCTACGAGCAGTACTTC. Its protein product is CASSPSGLTYEQYF. The gene calls are TRBV9 and TRBJ2-7; D ambiguous. Trimming left V 4 bases short and J 2 bases short, with 13 bases between. Per the germline V gene, CDR1 is SGDLS and CDR2 is YYNGEE. CDR3 size: 14 residues.

This clone was observed a handful of times. An end of the junction does not agree with germline; a read error may underlie this. V usage is TRBV15 and J usage is TRBJ1-5; 7 nucleotides align to TRBD1. The CDR3 totals 15 residues. Germline-derived CDR1 and CDR2 are LNHNV and YYDKDF (reference sequence). As DNA, the CDR3 is TGTGCCACCAGCCGAGAGGGACAGCGTGACCAGCCCCAGCATTTT. It specifies CATSREGQRDQPQHF. The full variable domain, completed using reference TRBV15 and TRBJ1-5, is DAMVIQNPRYQVTQFGKPVTLSCSQTLNHNVMYWYQQKSSQAPKLLFHYYDKDFNNEADTPDNFQSRRPNTSFCFLDIRSPGLGDTAMYLCATSREGQRDQPQHFGDGTRLSIL.

The rearrangement uses TRBV7-8 and TRBJ2-7; D gene uncertain. V lost 0 bases and J 3 bases, leaving 9 bases between the germline ends. The CDR3 runs 14 residues. Germline V gene data show CDR1 as SGHVS and CDR2 as FQNEAQ. This chain's CDR3 is CASSLASGGYEQYF. In DNA, the CDR3 is TGTGCCAGCAGCTTAGCCTCGGGTGGCTACGAGCAGTACTTC.